One T cell receptor (beta chain) is described in this entry. Its antigen target is currently unknown. Per-base quality was not reported, and no clone a single base away is much larger than it. These data belong to a study of Ad26.COV2.S vaccination and SARS-CoV-2 variants (dated by TCRdb to the early 2020s). Regarding the study in general: Donors in the vaccine arm were drawn from COV1001, a phase I-IIa trial of Ad26.COV2.S in healthy adults that was multicentre, randomized, double-blind and placebo-controlled. Ad26.COV2.S was administered intramuscularly at a dose of 5x10^10 or 1x10^11 viral particles, either as one shot or as two shots given 56 days apart. The TCR-sequenced set comprised about 32 samples: approximately 20 Ad26.COV2.S vaccine recipients, 5 placebo recipients and 8 SARS-CoV-2 convalescent individuals. Participants in the trial were split at random into five groups of five each, receiving low-dose or high-dose Ad26.COV2.S once or twice, or else placebo on both occasions. TCRbeta repertoire sequencing was used to assess the specificity and breadth of SARS-CoV-2-reactive T cell receptors after Ad26.COV2.S vaccination. Investigators remained blinded to trial group allocation during experiments and outcome assessment. Study-wide conclusions, independent of this receptor: Higher spike-specific TCR breadth was observed in Ad26.COV2.S recipients than in placebo recipients (P = 0.0014). The authors noted that total T cell responses may have been underestimated by the TCR breadth and depth analyses. Non-spike TCR breadth was comparable between vaccine and placebo recipients, consistent with the vaccine containing only spike. Comparing responses between vaccine doses or regimens was not something the study was powered to do. After vaccination, spike-specific CD8+ and CD4+ T cell responses were reported to show substantial breadth.

The treatment or condition label corresponds to: around 19 received Ad26.COV2.S at low or high dose, single or two shots; several received placebo; per-sample allocation not given. Repertoires of vaccine and placebo recipients were sequenced from samples taken on day 63 after the first injection. Between 29 July and 7 August 2020, Cohort 1b enrolled 25 adults aged 18-55 years at one site in Boston, USA. As a vaccine, Ad26.COV2.S was a replication-incompetent adenovirus type 26 vector that expressed a prefusion-stabilized SARS-CoV-2 spike protein derived from the original Wuhan strain. TCRbeta CDR3 regions were sequenced with the immunoSEQ Assay. After extraction, genomic DNA underwent amplification by bias-controlled multiplex PCR, followed by high-throughput sequencing. On the authors' methods: To quantify the absolute abundance of every unique TCRbeta CDR3 region, sequences were collapsed and filtered. Usable DNA was measured by amplifying reference genes present in all nucleated cells, and TCRbeta template counts were normalized to that usable DNA to estimate T cell fraction. Repertoire TCRs were annotated as SARS-CoV-2-specific when V gene, CDR3 amino acid sequence and J gene were exactly matched to a known reactive TCR set. The reference SARS-CoV-2 TCR set was derived from MIRA and filtered for enrichment in COVID-19-positive ImmuneCODE repertoires, a step that removed public or cross-reactive TCRs. Based on the MIRA antigens, annotated TCRs were further analysed at the level of specific ORF or position within ORF. Depth was the summed frequency of annotated unique rearrangements, while breadth was defined as annotated unique rearrangements over total unique productive rearrangements. Group comparisons of TCR breadth used two-sided Wilcoxon rank-sum tests. The source is immuneACCESS, and TCRdb retained only in-frame sequences with V and J called. Part of the clones is not carried over; for the studies checked, unresolved V genes explain less than half of this, and the remainder is unexplained. From that table come the V and J calls and clone size; the DNA was used to work out D and trimming. The sample table shows 250,000 to 300,000 clones, and 87% are seen once. Around 3.5% of the sample is in the top ten clones.

The TCR comes from a person between 18 and 60 years old who received the Ad26.COV2.S COVID-19 vaccine or a placebo. The input for sequencing was peripheral blood, taken in a trial of Ad26.COV2.S vaccine versus placebo.

The DNA sequence reads TGTGCCAGCTCAGCCCAGGTAGGACTAGCGGGCCTATCCTACGAGCAGTACTTC. This codes for CASSAQVGLAGLSYEQYF. Rearrangement joined TRBV18 to TRBJ2-7; TRBD2 lines up with 11 middle nucleotides. Inclusive of the bounding cysteine and phenylalanine, the CDR3 is 18 residues long. Left in the record is the CDR3 DNA by itself, 54 bases read in frame from the first base. The germline V gene sets CDR1 to KGHSH and CDR2 to LQKENI. Relative to germline, V is missing 5 bases and J is missing 1 base, with 13 bases of the junction outside any gene match.